Below, 16 T cell receptor beta chains from the same sample are listed, as sequenced in a study of spatial heterogeneity in lung cancer. One entry per CDR3 protein, called by TCRdb with MiXCR from the 5' RACE reads. The table has around 45,000 distinct CDR3 sequences, roughly 10% seen once; the top ten hold around 42%. Sample time point: sample taken at primary tumor resection. From tumor, nontumor lung or frozen PBMC, whole RNA was taken unsorted for sequencing. The starting material was PBMCs, obtained at surgery. These receptors all stem from a female donor with early-stage non-small cell lung cancer.

This clonotype was seen at least ten times. The chain carries TRBV3-1 and TRBJ1-4; 7 bases map to TRBD1. The CDR3 is 17 residues long. V shed 0 bases, J shed 7 bases, and the junction held 11 bases outside the gene matches. Looked up from germline, CDR1 is LGHDT and CDR2 is YNNKEL (reference sequence). The CDR3 reads CASSQDQETGKSEKLFF. CDR3 sequence (DNA): TGTGCCAGCAGCCAAGATCAAGAGACAGGGAAGAGTGAAAAACTGTTTTTT.

This clonotype was seen a few times. V is TRBV7-6 and J is TRBJ1-4; D not resolved. Between the trimmed V and J ends, which lost 5 bases and 0 bases, there was a span of 7 bases. Germline V CDR1 and CDR2: SGHVS, FNYEAQ. The CDR3 is 14 residues long. As DNA, the CDR3 is TGTGCCAGCAGCCCGCTAGCAACTAATGAAAAACTGTTTTTT. Translation gives CASSPLATNEKLFF.

This clonotype has a count of ten or more. V is TRBV3-1 and J is TRBJ1-1, with TRBD1 matching 10 bases. This CDR3 spans 17 amino acids. Germline trimming cut 4 bases from V and 3 bases from J; bases unmatched to any gene: 11. CDR1 is LGHDT and CDR2 is YNNKEL in the germline V gene (reference sequence). CDR3 coding DNA: TGTGCCAGCAGCCTCATGCCGGGACAGGGGAGAGACACTGAAGCTTTCTTT. Encoded protein: CASSLMPGQGRDTEAFF.

This clonotype occurred many times. This sequence joins TRBV2 and TRBJ2-2; 11 bases align to TRBD1. CDR1 SNHLY and CDR2 FYNNEI come from the germline V gene. The CDR3 has 14 residues. With 10 bases clipped from V and 4 bases from J, the junction kept 5 bases outside the gene matches. The CDR3, as DNA: TGTGCCACCGGACAGGGGGCGAGCACCGGGGAGCTGTTTTTT. Its translation is CATGQGASTGELFF. Together with reference TRBV2 and TRBJ2-2, the CDR3 gives the full variable domain: EPEVTQTPSHQVTQMGQEVILRCVPISNHLYFYWYRQILGQKVEFLVSFYNNEISEKSEIFDDQFSVERPDGSNFTLKIRSTKLEDSAMYFCATGQGASTGELFFGEGSRLTVL.

The rearrangement joins TRBV19 to TRBJ2-3, with 7 bases matching TRBD1. Germline lookup yields CDR1 LNHDA and CDR2 SQIVND (reference sequence). The V segment lost 3 bases and the J segment 2 bases; nucleotides outside the gene matches: 2. This CDR3 region has 14 residues. CDR3 sequence reads: CASSIRGHTDTQYF. The CDR3 nucleotides are TGTGCCAGTAGTATTAGGGGGCACACAGATACGCAGTATTTT.

This rearrangement joins TRBV10-3 to TRBJ1-1, with TRBD1 identical over 8 bases. The CDR3 covers 14 residues. The V gene's germline CDR1 is ENHRY and CDR2 SYGVKD. J lost 7 bases, V lost 6 bases, and 10 bases had no gene match. CDR3 DNA: TGTGCCATCAGCGGAGGACAGGGAAGAATTGAAGCTTTCTTT. The encoded protein is CAISGGQGRIEAFF.

The table lists this clonotype with a few counts. This chain links TRBV5-6 with TRBJ2-7; D is uncertain. The CDR3 length is 13 residues. Germline values: CDR1 SGHDT, CDR2 YYEEEE. V lost 0 bases and J lost 6, with 10 bases in between. As DNA, the CDR3 is TGTGCCAGCAGCTTGGGGACCGTTTTCGAGCAGTACTTC. Translation gives CASSLGTVFEQYF. Filled out from reference TRBV5-6 and TRBJ2-7, the complete variable domain reads DAGVTQSPTHLIKTRGQQVTLRCSPKSGHDTVSWYQQALGQGPQFIFQYYEEEERQRGNFPDRFSGHQFPNYSSELNVNALLLGDSALYLCASSLGTVFEQYFGPGTRLTVT.

This clonotype was counted at least ten times. This chain uses TRBV14 with TRBJ2-2; D perhaps matches TRBD1 (6 bases). Germline-derived CDR1 and CDR2 are SGHDN and FVKESK. There are 15 residues in the CDR3. V shed 2 bases and J shed 2 bases, with 9 bases lying between them. This CDR3 reads CASSQLGQNTGELFF. Written as DNA, the CDR3 is TGTGCCAGCAGCCAACTGGGACAAAACACCGGGGAGCTGTTTTTT.

The genes are TRBV6-5 and TRBJ2-1, with TRBD1 as a possible D gene (6 bases). V dropped 6 bases and J dropped 5 bases, with 17 bases sitting between them. Per germline, CDR1 MNHEY and CDR2 SVGAGI. The CDR3 has 15 amino acids. The CDR3 sequence: CASSRNRDTDNEQFF. The CDR3 region has the DNA TGTGCCAGCAGCCGCAACCGGGACACTGACAATGAGCAGTTCTTC.

A few counts support this clonotype. V usage is TRBV15 and J usage is TRBJ1-4, with a possible D match to TRBD1 (6 bases). Trimming took 5 bases from V and 2 from J, leaving 12 bases between them. Per germline, CDR1 LNHNV and CDR2 YYDKDF (reference sequence). The CDR3 consists of 15 residues. The CDR3 here is CATSGRTGTNEKLFF. The DNA of the CDR3 is TGTGCCACCAGCGGACGAACAGGGACTAATGAAAAACTGTTTTTT.

This clonotype occurred a few times. This chain uses TRBV15 with TRBJ1-1, with D uncertain. The CDR3 runs to 14 residues. The V gene lost 0 bases and the J gene lost 4 bases, with 9 bases spanning the gap. CDR1 and CDR2 from the germline V gene are LNHNV and YYDKDF (reference sequence). The CDR3 DNA reads as TGTGCCACCAGCAGAGATTACGCCGGCACTGAAGCTTTCTTT. Protein sequence: CATSRDYAGTEAFF.

This clonotype was detected a few times. This chain connects TRBV9 to TRBJ2-3, with 7 bases lining up with TRBD2. There are 20 residues in the CDR3. V shed 4 bases, J shed 0 bases, and the junction held 20 bases outside the gene matches. Germline V gene data show CDR1 as SGDLS and CDR2 as YYNGEE. CDR3 in DNA: TGTGCCAGCAGCCCACGAACCTCCAAAGCGGGGCCATATAGCACAGATACGCAGTATTTT. This encodes CASSPRTSKAGPYSTDTQYF.

In its sample, this clonotype was seen a few times. V usage is TRBV18 and J usage is TRBJ2-5, with 8 bases aligning to TRBD1. J lost 2 bases, V lost 3 bases, and 5 bases had no gene match. The CDR3 is made up of 15 amino acids. Germline values: CDR1 KGHSH, CDR2 LQKENI. The CDR3 DNA sequence: TGTGCCAGCTCACCCGGACAGGGATCTCAAGAGACCCAGTACTTC. Protein product: CASSPGQGSQETQYF.

The chain recombines TRBV4-2 with TRBJ2-3; 7 bases line up with TRBD1. Trimming took 1 base from V and 3 from J; bases not matched to a gene: 7. Germline V CDR1 and CDR2: LGHNA, YNFKEQ. The CDR3 sequence is 16 residues long. This CDR3 reads CASSQVVGGPTDTQYF. CDR3 bases: TGTGCCAGCAGCCAAGTCGTAGGGGGCCCGACAGATACGCAGTATTTT.

In this sample, this clonotype turned up a few times. V and J are TRBV2 and TRBJ2-7; D is possibly TRBD2 (5 bases). The V end lost 5 bases, the J end lost 7 bases, and 27 bases lay between the germline ends. CDR3 length equals 17 residues. From germline, CDR1 is SNHLY and CDR2 FYNNEI. The CDR3: CASSLQLGPQERIEQYF. Written as DNA, the CDR3 is TGTGCCAGCAGTCTGCAACTAGGACCACAAGAAAGAATTGAGCAGTACTTC.

There are a few counts of this clonotype. V usage is TRBV6-2 or TRBV6-3 and J usage is TRBJ1-2, with D unclear. The germline gives CDR1 MNHEY, CDR2 SVGEGT. The CDR3 length is 13 residues. V was clipped by 2 bases and J by 6 bases, with 10 bases between them. As DNA, the CDR3 is TGTGCCAGCAGTTACGAGGAAAGGCATGGCTACACCTTC. It codes for CASSYEERHGYTF.